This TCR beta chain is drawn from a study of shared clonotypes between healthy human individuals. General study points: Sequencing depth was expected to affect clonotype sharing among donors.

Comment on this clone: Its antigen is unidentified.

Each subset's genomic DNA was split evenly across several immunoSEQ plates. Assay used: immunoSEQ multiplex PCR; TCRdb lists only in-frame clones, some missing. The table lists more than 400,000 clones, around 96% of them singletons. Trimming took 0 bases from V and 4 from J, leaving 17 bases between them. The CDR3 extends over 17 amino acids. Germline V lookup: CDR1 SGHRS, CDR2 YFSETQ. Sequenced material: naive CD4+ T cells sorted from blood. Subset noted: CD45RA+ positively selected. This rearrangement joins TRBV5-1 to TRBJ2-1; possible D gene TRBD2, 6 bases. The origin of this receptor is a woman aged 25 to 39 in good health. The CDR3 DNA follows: TGCGCCAGCAGCTTGGACCGCAGTTCGGGAGCATACAATGAGCAGTTCTTC. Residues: CASSLDRSSGAYNEQFF. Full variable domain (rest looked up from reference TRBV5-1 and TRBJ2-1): KAGVTQTPRYLIKTRGQQVTLSCSPISGHRSVSWYQQTPGQGLQFLFEYFSETQRNKGNFPGRFSGRQFSNSRSEMNVSTLELGDSALYLCASSLDRSSGAYNEQFFGPGTRLTVL.